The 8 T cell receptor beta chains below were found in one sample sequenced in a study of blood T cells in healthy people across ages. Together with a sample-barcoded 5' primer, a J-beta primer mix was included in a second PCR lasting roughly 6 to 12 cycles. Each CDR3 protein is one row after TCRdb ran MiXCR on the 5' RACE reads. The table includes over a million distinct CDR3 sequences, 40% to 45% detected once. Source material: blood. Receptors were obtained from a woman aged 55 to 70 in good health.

CDR3 DNA sequence: TGTGCCATCAATGCCCCCCCAGGTGACAGGGACGAAGGAAACACTGAAGCTTTCTTT. This codes for CAINAPPGDRDEGNTEAFF. The chain carries TRBV10-3 and TRBJ1-1, with 7 bases aligning to TRBD1. The CDR3 spans 19 residues. Losses at the gene ends were 7 bases for V and 2 bases for J; bases not matched to a gene: 22. The V gene's germline CDR1 is ENHRY and CDR2 SYGVKD.

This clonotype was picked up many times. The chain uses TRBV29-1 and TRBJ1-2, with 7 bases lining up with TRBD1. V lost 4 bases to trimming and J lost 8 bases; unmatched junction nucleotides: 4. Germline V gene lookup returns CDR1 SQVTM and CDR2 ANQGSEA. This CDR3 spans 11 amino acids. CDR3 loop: CSVGQGGGYTF. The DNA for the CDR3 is TGCAGCGTTGGACAGGGAGGCGGCTACACCTTC.

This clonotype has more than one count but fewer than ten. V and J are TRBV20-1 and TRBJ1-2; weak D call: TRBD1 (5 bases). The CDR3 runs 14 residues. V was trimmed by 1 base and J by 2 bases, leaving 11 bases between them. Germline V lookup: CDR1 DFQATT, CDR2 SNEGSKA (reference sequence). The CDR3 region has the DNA TGCAGTGCTAGAGGCGACAGAGTGAACTATGGCTACACCTTC. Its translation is CSARGDRVNYGYTF.

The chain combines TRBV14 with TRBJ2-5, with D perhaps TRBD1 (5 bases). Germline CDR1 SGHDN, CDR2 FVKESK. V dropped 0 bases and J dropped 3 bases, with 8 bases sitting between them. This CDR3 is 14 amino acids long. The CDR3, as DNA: TGTGCCAGCAGCCAAGATGGGGCGGAAGAGACCCAGTACTTC. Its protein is CASSQDGAEETQYF.

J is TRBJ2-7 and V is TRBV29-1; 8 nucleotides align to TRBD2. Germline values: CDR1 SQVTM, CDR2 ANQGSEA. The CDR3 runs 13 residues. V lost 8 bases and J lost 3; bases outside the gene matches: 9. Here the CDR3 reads CSSVLAEDYEQYF. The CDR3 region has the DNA TGCAGCTCTGTACTAGCGGAGGACTACGAGCAGTACTTC.

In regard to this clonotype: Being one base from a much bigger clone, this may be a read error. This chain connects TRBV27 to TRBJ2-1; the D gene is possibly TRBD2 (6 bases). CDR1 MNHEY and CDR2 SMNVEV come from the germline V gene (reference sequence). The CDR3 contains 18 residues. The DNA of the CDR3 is TGTGCCAACAGTTTAAGACCCGGGGCTAGCGTATATGATCGGGAGCAGTTCTTC. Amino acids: CANSLRPGASVYDREQFF.

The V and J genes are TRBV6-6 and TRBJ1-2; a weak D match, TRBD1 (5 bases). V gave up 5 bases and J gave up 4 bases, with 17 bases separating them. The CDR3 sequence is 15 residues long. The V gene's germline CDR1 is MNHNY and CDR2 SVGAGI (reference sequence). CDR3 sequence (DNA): TGTGCCAGCAGTCAAACAGGCTCAAGATCCTATGGCTACACCTTC. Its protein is CASSQTGSRSYGYTF.

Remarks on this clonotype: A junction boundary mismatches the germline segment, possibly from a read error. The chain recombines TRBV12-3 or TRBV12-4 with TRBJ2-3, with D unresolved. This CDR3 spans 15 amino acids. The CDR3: CASSLEGQHTDTRYF. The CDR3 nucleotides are TGTGCCAGCAGTTTAGAGGGTCAGCACACAGATACGCGGTATTTT.